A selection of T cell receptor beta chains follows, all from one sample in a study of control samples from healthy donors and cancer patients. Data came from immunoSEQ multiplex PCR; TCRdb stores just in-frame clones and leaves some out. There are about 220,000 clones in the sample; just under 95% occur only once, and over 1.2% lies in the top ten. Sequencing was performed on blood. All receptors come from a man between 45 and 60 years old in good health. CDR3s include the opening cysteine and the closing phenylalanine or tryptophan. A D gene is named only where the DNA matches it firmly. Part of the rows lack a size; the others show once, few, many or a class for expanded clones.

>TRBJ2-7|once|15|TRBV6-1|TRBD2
CASSESGTATYEQYF
TGTGCCAGCAGTGAAAGCGGGACTGCAACCTACGAGCAGTACTTC
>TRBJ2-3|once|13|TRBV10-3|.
CAINTKGADTQYF
TGTGCCATCAACACCAAGGGTGCAGATACGCAGTATTTT
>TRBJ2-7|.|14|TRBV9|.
CASRPGDTSYEQYF
TGTGCCAGCAGACCGGGGGACACTTCCTACGAGCAGTACTTC
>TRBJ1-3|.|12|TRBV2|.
CASSIIMDTIYF
TGTGCCAGCAGTATAATTATGGACACCATATATTTT
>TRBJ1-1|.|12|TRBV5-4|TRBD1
CASSPGTGEAFF
TGTGCCAGCAGCCCCGGGACAGGGGAAGCTTTCTTT
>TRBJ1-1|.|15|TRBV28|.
CASSFRVLRNTEAFF
TGTGCCAGCAGTTTCAGGGTTTTACGGAACACTGAAGCTTTCTTT
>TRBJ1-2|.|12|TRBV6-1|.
CASSESSYGYTF
TGTGCCAGCAGTGAAAGCAGCTATGGCTACACCTTC
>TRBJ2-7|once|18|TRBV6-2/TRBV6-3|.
CASSYSSKRLSHSYEQYF
TGTGCCAGCAGTTACTCGAGTAAACGGTTGTCCCATTCCTACGAGCAGTACTTC
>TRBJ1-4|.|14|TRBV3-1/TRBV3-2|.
CASSQRQINEKLFF
TGTGCCAGCAGCCAACGGCAGATTAATGAAAAACTGTTTTTT
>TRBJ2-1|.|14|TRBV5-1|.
CASSPGQNYNEQFF
TGCGCCAGCAGCCCTGGACAGAATTACAATGAGCAGTTCTTC
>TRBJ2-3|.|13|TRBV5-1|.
CASSLAGRDTQYF
TGCGCCAGCAGCTTGGCCGGACGCGATACGCAGTATTTT
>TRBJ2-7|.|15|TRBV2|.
CASNPAASYRYQQYF
TGTGCCAGCAACCCGGCAGCCTCATACAGGTATCAGCAGTACTTC
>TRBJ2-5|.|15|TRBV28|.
CASSFSIGGEETQYF
TGTGCCAGCAGTTTTTCAATCGGAGGGGAAGAGACCCAGTACTTC
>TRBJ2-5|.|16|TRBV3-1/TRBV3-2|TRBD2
CASSQGSSGGRGAQYF
TGTGCCAGCAGCCAAGGGAGTAGCGGGGGCCGGGGGGCCCAGTACTTC
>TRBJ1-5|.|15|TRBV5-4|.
CASSLDLGGGQPQHF
TGTGCCAGCAGCTTAGATTTGGGCGGCGGGCAGCCCCAGCATTTT
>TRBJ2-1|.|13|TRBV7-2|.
CASSFLQGNEQFF
TGTGCCAGCAGCTTTTTACAGGGAAATGAGCAGTTCTTC
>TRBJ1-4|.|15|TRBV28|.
CASSSRTVLNEKLFF
TGTGCCAGCAGTTCCAGGACAGTCTTAAATGAAAAACTGTTTTTT
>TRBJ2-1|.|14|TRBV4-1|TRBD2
CASSQEPGRVEQFF
TGCGCCAGCAGCCAAGAACCAGGGAGGGTTGAGCAGTTCTTC
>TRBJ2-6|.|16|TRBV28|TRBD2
CASSSPAGGGANVLTF
TGTGCCAGCAGTTCCCCTGCGGGGGGTGGGGCCAACGTCCTGACTTTC
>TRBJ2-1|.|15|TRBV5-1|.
CASSLGVASGNEQFF
TGCGCCAGCAGCTTGGGAGTAGCATCTGGCAATGAGCAGTTCTTC
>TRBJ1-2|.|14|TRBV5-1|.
CASTSGPGTYGYTF
TGCGCCAGCACCTCGGGCCCGGGAACCTATGGCTACACCTTC
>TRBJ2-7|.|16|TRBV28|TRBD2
CASSPPRGGPVYEQYF
TGTGCCAGCAGTCCTCCCCGGGGGGGGCCGGTATACGAGCAGTACTTC
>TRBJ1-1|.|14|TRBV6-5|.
CASNVDPKNTEAFF
TGTGCCAGCAATGTAGACCCCAAGAACACTGAAGCTTTCTTT
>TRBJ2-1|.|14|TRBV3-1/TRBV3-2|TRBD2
CASERAGVWNEQFF
TGTGCCAGTGAGCGAGCGGGGGTGTGGAATGAGCAGTTCTTC
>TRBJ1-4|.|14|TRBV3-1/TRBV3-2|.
CASSPGWSNEKLFF
TGTGCCAGCAGTCCTGGGTGGTCTAATGAAAAACTGTTTTTT
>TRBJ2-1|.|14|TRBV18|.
CASSPPPQGNEQFF
TGTGCCAGCTCACCACCTCCCCAGGGGAATGAGCAGTTCTTC
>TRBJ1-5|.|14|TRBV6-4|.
CASSDTNRAQPQHF
TGTGCCAGCAGTGACACAAACAGGGCCCAGCCCCAGCATTTT